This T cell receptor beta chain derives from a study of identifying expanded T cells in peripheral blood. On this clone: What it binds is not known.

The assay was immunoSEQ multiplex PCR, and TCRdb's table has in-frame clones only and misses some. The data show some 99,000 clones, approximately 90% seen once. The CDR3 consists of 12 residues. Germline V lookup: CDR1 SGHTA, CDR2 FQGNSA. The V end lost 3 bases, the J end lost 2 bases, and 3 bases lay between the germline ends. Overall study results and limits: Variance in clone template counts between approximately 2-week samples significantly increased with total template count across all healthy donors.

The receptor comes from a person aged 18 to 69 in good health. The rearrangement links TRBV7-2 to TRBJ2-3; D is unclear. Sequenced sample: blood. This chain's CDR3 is CASSFFTDTQYF. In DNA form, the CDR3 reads TGTGCCAGCAGCTTCTTCACAGATACGCAGTATTTT.